This T cell receptor beta chain was captured in a study of T cells in Graves' hyperthyroidism and ophthalmopathy. Germline CDR1 reads GTSNPN; CDR2 reads SVGIG (reference sequence). The J segment lost 5 bases and the V segment lost 1 base, leaving 1 base of the junction unmatched. The CDR3 is 13 residues long. This clonotype was counted ten times or more. PBMCs came from 8.5 to 10 ml fresh peripheral blood. Researchers amplified the TCR beta CDR3 regions from RNA transcripts. The HTBI primer set was used in a first-round RT-PCR of the TCR CDR3. Each CDR3 protein is one row after TCRdb ran MiXCR on the multiplex PCR reads. Of 350,000 to 400,000 distinct CDR3 sequences listed, 15% are singletons.

This TCR was recovered from a woman under 40 with Graves' hyperthyroidism. J is TRBJ1-5 and V is TRBV30, with 8 positions matching TRBD1. The sample comprised blood. The CDR3 protein is CAWSGQGYQPQHF. CDR3 in DNA: TGTGCCTGGAGTGGACAGGGGTATCAGCCCCAGCATTTT.